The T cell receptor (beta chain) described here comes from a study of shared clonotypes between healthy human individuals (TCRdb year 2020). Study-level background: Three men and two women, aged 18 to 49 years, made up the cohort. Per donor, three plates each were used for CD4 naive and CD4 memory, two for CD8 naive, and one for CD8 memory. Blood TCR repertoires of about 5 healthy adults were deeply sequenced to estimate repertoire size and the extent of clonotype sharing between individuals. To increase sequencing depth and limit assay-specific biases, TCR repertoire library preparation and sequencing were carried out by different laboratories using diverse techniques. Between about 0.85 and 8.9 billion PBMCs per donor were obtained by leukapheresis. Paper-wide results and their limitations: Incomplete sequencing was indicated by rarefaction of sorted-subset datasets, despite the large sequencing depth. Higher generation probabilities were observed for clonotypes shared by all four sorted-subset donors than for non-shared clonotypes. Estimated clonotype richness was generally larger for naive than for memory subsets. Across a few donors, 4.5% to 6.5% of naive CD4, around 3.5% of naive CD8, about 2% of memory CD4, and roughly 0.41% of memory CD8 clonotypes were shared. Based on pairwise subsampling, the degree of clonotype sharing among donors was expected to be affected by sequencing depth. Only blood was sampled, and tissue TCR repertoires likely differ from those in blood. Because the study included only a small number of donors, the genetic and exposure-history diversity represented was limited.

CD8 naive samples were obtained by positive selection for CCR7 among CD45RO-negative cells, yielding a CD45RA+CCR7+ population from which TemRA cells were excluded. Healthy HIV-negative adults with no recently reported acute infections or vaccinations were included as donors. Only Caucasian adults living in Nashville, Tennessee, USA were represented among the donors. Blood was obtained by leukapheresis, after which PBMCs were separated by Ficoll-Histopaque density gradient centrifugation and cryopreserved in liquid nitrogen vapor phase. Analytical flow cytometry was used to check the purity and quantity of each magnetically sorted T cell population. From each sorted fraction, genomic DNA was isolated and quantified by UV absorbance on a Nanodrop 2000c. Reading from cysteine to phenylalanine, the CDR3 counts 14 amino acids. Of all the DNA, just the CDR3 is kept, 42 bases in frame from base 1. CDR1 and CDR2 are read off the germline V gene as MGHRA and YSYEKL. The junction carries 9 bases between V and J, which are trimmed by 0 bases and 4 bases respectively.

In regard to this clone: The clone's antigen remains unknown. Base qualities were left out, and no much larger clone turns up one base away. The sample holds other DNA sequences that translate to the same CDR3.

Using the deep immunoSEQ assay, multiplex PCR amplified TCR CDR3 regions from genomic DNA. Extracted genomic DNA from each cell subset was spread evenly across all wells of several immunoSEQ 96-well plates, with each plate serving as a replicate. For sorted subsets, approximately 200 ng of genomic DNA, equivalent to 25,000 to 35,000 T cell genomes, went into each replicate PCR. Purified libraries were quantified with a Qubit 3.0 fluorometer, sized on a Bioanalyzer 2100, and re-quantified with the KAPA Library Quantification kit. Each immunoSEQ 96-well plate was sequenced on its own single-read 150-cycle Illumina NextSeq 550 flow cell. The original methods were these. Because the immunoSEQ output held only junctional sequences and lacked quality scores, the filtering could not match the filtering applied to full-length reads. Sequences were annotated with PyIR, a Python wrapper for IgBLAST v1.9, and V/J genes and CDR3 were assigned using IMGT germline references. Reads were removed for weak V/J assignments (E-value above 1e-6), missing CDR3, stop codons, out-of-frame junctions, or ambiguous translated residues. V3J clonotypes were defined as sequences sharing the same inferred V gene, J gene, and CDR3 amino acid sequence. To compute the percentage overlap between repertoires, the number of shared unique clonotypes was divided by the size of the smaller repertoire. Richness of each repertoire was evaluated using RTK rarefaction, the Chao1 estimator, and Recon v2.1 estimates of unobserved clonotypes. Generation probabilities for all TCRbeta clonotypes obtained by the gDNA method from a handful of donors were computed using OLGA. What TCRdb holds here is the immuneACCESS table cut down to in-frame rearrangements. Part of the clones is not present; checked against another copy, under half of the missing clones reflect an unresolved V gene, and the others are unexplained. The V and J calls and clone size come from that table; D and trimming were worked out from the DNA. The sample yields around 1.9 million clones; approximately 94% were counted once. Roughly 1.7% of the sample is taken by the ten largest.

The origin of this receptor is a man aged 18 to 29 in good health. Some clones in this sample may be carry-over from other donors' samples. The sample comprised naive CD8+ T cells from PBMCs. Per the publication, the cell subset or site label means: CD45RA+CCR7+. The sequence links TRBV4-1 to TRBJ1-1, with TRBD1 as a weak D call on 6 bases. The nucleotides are TGCGCCAGCAGCCAAGATCCCAGGGGCACTGAAGCTTTCTTT. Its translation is CASSQDPRGTEAFF.